This T cell receptor beta chain appears in the sequencing data of a study of cytomegalovirus exposure and HLA in healthy donors. Background on the study: Earlier findings included nearly 120 million unique TCR beta sequences obtained from about 180 million T cells. HLA-typed donors were the source of 90 million or so unique TCRs, which an early data release held.

The PCR was carried out with 60 Vbeta primers and 13 Jbeta primers. Repertoires were generated with immunoSEQ multiplex PCR, while TCRdb's copy carries only in-frame clones and drops some. The sample consists of about 140,000 clones, over 75% of them appearing once. Regarding this clone: Antigen specificity is unknown.

The study's findings and limits: Further analysis was carried out later, and it showed several of the most significant clusters appearing linked to common viral pathogens.

Germline V gives CDR1 LNHDA, CDR2 SQIVND (reference sequence). The CDR3 totals 13 residues. Trimming left V 3 bases short and J 3 bases short, with 8 bases between. The sequenced sample was PBMCs. This chain joins TRBV19 and TRBJ2-5, with D perhaps TRBD2 (5 bases). The receptor was derived from a man aged 40-49 years in good health and CMV-seronegative. CDR3 in amino acids: CASSIWGEETQYF. CDR3 DNA: TGTGCCAGTAGTATTTGGGGAGAAGAGACCCAGTACTTC. The whole variable domain, filled in from reference TRBV19 and TRBJ2-5, reads DGGITQSPKYLFRKEGQNVTLSCEQNLNHDAMYWYRQDPGQGLRLIYYSQIVNDFQKGDIAEGYSVSREKKESFPLTVTSAQKNPTAFYLCASSIWGEETQYFGPGTRLLVL.